A single sample gave rise to the 27 T cell receptor beta chains below, sequenced in a study of OX40 agonist ivuxolimab in advanced cancers. TCRdb's copy holds only in-frame clones and misses some; the assay was immunoSEQ multiplex PCR. Among about 67,000 clones, around 83% were seen once, and the ten largest hold approximately 2%. Sequencing was performed on CD4+ or CD8+ T cells sorted from blood, taken in a trial of the OX40 agonist ivuxolimab. The receptors were gathered from an adult with an advanced solid tumor such as melanoma, head and neck, liver or kidney cancer.

CDR3 nucleotide sequence: TGTGCTAGTGGTTCGCACATTAGCGGGAGCTCCTACAATGAGCAGTTCTTC. It specifies CASGSHISGSSYNEQFF. The chain has TRBV12-5 and TRBJ2-1, with 9 bases aligning to TRBD2. The CDR3 loop spans 17 amino acids. The germline V gene has CDR1 LGHNT and CDR2 FRNRAP. The junction had 7 bases not matched to a gene; V was cut back by 4 bases and J by 0 bases.

This sequence joins TRBV7-9 and TRBJ2-5, with a tentative D call TRBD2 (7 bases). The CDR3 length is 16 residues. V lost 2 bases, J lost 3 bases, and 16 bases lay in between. Germline CDR1 and CDR2: SEHNR and FQNEAQ (reference sequence). Here the CDR3 DNA reads TGTGCCAGCAGCTTATACGGGGGGCCGATGAAAGAGACCCAGTACTTC. Protein sequence: CASSLYGGPMKETQYF.

V usage is TRBV30 and J usage is TRBJ2-5; D is undetermined. Between the trimmed V and J ends, which lost 3 bases and 9 bases, there was a span of 11 bases. Germline V lookup: CDR1 GTSNPN, CDR2 SVGIG (reference sequence). The CDR3 is 11 amino acids. The CDR3 nucleotides read TGTGCCTGGAGGAGCCCGGTGGCCCAGTACTTC. Amino acid sequence: CAWRSPVAQYF.

V is TRBV5-4 and J is TRBJ2-7; 8 nucleotides match TRBD2. Per the germline V gene, CDR1 is SGHNT and CDR2 is YYREEE (reference sequence). Trimming cost V 0 bases and J 2 bases; bases outside gene matches: 4. CDR3 length: 15 amino acids. The chain's CDR3 is CASSLAGGIAYEQYF. The CDR3 DNA sequence: TGTGCCAGCAGCTTGGCGGGGGGGATCGCCTACGAGCAGTACTTC.

The chain links TRBV19 to TRBJ2-2; 8 bases are a match to TRBD1. This CDR3 has 16 amino acids. Germline V gives CDR1 LNHDA, CDR2 SQIVND (reference sequence). V shed 2 bases, J shed 1 base, and the junction held 3 bases outside the gene matches. For the CDR3, the DNA is TGTGCCAGTAGTATATGGGGGACAGGGAACACCGGGGAGCTGTTTTTT. Translation: CASSIWGTGNTGELFF.

This chain joins TRBV7-2 and TRBJ2-3; unclear D gene. V was pared by 3 bases and J by 3 bases, with 10 bases between. The CDR3 has 14 residues. CDR1 SGHTA and CDR2 FQGNSA come from the germline V gene. CDR3 nucleotide sequence: TGTGCCAGCAGCTTCTTCGAAAGAACAGATACGCAGTATTTT. This gives the protein CASSFFERTDTQYF.

The V gene is TRBV5-6, the J gene TRBJ2-5, with 14 bases lining up with TRBD2. V was pared by 4 bases and J by 7 bases, with 6 bases of the junction left unmatched. The CDR3 covers 15 residues. The germline V gene has CDR1 SGHDT and CDR2 YYEEEE. CDR3 in DNA: TGTGCCAGCAGCCAGACTAGCGGGAGGGCCGTGACCCAGTACTTC. It codes for CASSQTSGRAVTQYF.

The chain links TRBV5-4 to TRBJ1-3; D call uncertain. Trimming stripped 0 bases from V and 0 bases from J, with 7 bases between. Germline-derived CDR1 and CDR2 are SGHNT and YYREEE (reference sequence). The CDR3 extends over 15 amino acids. The CDR3 coding sequence is TGTGCCAGCAGCTTGGGCAGTCCCTCTGGAAACACCATATATTTT. This translates into CASSLGSPSGNTIYF.

In its sample, this clone was seen once. CDR3 nucleotides: TGCGCCAGCAGCCCTGGGAGGAGCCTTACCTACGAGCAGTACTTC. Encoded protein: CASSPGRSLTYEQYF. The V gene is TRBV5-1, the J gene TRBJ2-7, with D tentatively TRBD2 (6 bases). Trimming removed 4 bases at V and 2 bases at J, with 16 bases between. CDR3 length: 15 residues. The germline V gene has CDR1 SGHRS and CDR2 YFSETQ.

The chain recombines TRBV5-4 with TRBJ1-1; D unclear. This CDR3 is 14 amino acids long. V lost 0 bases and J lost 1, with 7 bases in between. CDR1 and CDR2 (germline): SGHNT, YYREEE (reference sequence). The CDR3 DNA follows: TGTGCCAGCAGCTTGGCCAGAGGGAACACTGAAGCTTTCTTT. Its protein product is CASSLARGNTEAFF.

The gene calls are TRBV15 and TRBJ1-1; 10 bases are shared with TRBD1. From germline, CDR1 is LNHNV and CDR2 YYDKDF (reference sequence). Unmatched junction bases numbered 6, after V lost 1 base and J lost 4 bases. This CDR3 spans 16 amino acids. CDR3 bases: TGTGCCACCAGCAGAGGCGCGGACAGGGGGATCACTGAAGCTTTCTTT. Protein sequence: CATSRGADRGITEAFF. The full variable domain, in which reference TRBV15 and TRBJ1-1 provide the parts outside the CDR3, is DAMVIQNPRYQVTQFGKPVTLSCSQTLNHNVMYWYQQKSSQAPKLLFHYYDKDFNNEADTPDNFQSRRPNTSFCFLDIRSPGLGDTAMYLCATSRGADRGITEAFFGQGTRLTVV.

The V and J genes are TRBV28 and TRBJ1-1; tentative D call: TRBD1 (6 bases). The CDR3 contains 14 residues. Germline lookup yields CDR1 MDHEN and CDR2 SYDVKM. The V end was cut by 2 bases, the J end by 1 base, with 8 bases between. The CDR3 coding sequence is TGTGCCAGCAGTTTAGCAGGGGCGAACACTGAAGCTTTCTTT. Amino acid sequence: CASSLAGANTEAFF.

The chain combines TRBV7-6 with TRBJ2-2, with 11 bases fitting TRBD2. The V segment lost 0 bases and the J segment 4 bases; nucleotides outside the gene matches: 1. CDR1 is SGHVS and CDR2 is FNYEAQ in the germline V gene. This CDR3 has 16 residues. The CDR3 DNA reads TGTGCCAGCAGCTTAGCTAGCGGGGGGGCCACCGGGGAGCTGTTTTTT. This sequence encodes CASSLASGGATGELFF.

The rearrangement uses TRBV15 and TRBJ2-7; D is ambiguous. There are 14 residues in the CDR3. The germline V gene encodes CDR1 LNHNV and CDR2 YYDKDF (reference sequence). The ends were cut back, 1 base at V and 3 bases at J, with 10 bases in the middle. The CDR3 here is CATSRALGYYEQYF. The CDR3 region has the DNA TGTGCCACCAGCAGAGCCCTCGGGTACTACGAGCAGTACTTC.

J is TRBJ1-2 and V is TRBV27; 8 positions match TRBD1. Trimming at V came to 6 bases and at J to 7 bases, leaving 7 bases not matched to a gene. Germline assignment: CDR1 MNHEY and CDR2 SMNVEV (reference sequence). The CDR3 contains 13 residues. CDR3 sequence reads: CASRSRGHGGYTF. Written as DNA, the CDR3 is TGTGCCAGCAGGAGCAGGGGGCACGGTGGCTACACCTTC.

V and J are TRBV7-2 and TRBJ2-5; TRBD2 matches 9 bases. The junction had 8 bases not matched to a gene; V was cut back by 2 bases and J by 4 bases. The length of the CDR3 is 16 residues. CDR1 and CDR2 from the germline V gene are SGHTA and FQGNSA. The CDR3 DNA reads as TGTGCCAGCAGCTTAAACGGCGGGGGGGCCTTAGAGACCCAGTACTTC. This codes for CASSLNGGGALETQYF.

J is TRBJ1-5 and V is TRBV28; D uncertain. Trimming removed 3 bases at V and 7 bases at J, with 10 bases between. There are 13 residues in the CDR3. Germline CDR1 MDHEN, CDR2 SYDVKM. The CDR3 DNA sequence: TGTGCCAGCAGTTTTGCGGTAAGCCAGCCCCAGCATTTT. Amino acid sequence: CASSFAVSQPQHF.

The table lists this clone with a count of one. DNA for the CDR3: TGTGCCACCGGAGAGTTCTACGAGCAGTACTTC. Translating gives CATGEFYEQYF. The chain links TRBV10-3 to TRBJ2-7; unclear D gene. Trimming took 10 bases from V and 3 from J, leaving 10 bases between them. CDR3 length: 11 residues. CDR1 is ENHRY and CDR2 is SYGVKD in the germline V gene.

The chain recombines TRBV4-1 with TRBJ2-3, with 10 bases aligning to TRBD2. After removal of 0 bases from V and 2 bases from J, the junction contained 5 bases not matched to a gene. Germline V gene data show CDR1 as MGHRA and CDR2 as YSYEKL. The CDR3 runs to 17 residues. The CDR3 region has the DNA TGCGCCAGCAGCCAAGAAGAGCTAGCGGGAGACACAGATACGCAGTATTTT. Translating it yields CASSQEELAGDTDTQYF.

The chain is built from TRBV19 and TRBJ2-7; D might be TRBD1 or TRBD2, each matching 5 bases. With 1 base removed from V and 3 bases from J, the gap between germline ends came to 7 bases. The CDR3 length is 13 residues. Germline V gene data show CDR1 as LNHDA and CDR2 as SQIVND (reference sequence). The CDR3 nucleotides read TGTGCCAGTAGTATAGCGAGGGGCTACGAGCAGTACTTC. Its protein is CASSIARGYEQYF.

Comments on this clone: Germline is not matched at one junction end, which may reflect a read error. This chain connects TRBV25-1 to TRBJ2-3, with D unclear. The CDR3 spans 13 residues. Germline CDR1 MGHDK, CDR2 SYGVNS. The CDR3, as DNA: TGTGCCAGCAGCGAAACCCGCACGGATACGCAGTATTTT. Residues: CASSETRTDTQYF. Drawing the rest from reference TRBV25-1 and TRBJ2-3, the complete variable domain is EADIYQTPRYLVIGTGKKITLECSQTMGHDKMYWYQQDPGMELHLIHYSYGVNSTEKGDLSSESTVSRIRTEHFPLTLESARPSHTSQYLCASSETRTDTQYFGPGTRLTVL.

The chain links TRBV4-3 to TRBJ2-3, with TRBD2 as a possible D gene (6 bases). The CDR3 totals 15 residues. With 3 bases removed from V and 4 bases from J, the gap between germline ends came to 14 bases. CDR1 and CDR2 from the germline V gene are LGHNA and YSLEER. CDR3 loop: CASSQDPGGADTQYF. The CDR3 nucleotides read TGCGCCAGCAGCCAGGACCCCGGAGGGGCAGATACGCAGTATTTT.

This clone rates as medium-sized. The chain joins TRBV14 to TRBJ2-7; 10 bases match TRBD2. Germline V lookup: CDR1 SGHDN, CDR2 FVKESK. V was clipped by 5 bases and J by 6 bases; unmatched bases: 4. The CDR3 loop spans 13 amino acids. The CDR3 bases are TGTGCCAGCAGCAGGCTAGCGGGAGCCGAGCAGTACTTC. Its protein product is CASSRLAGAEQYF.

This clone occurred a few times. The chain joins TRBV7-9 to TRBJ2-5; possibly TRBD2 for D (5 bases). The V gene lost 1 base and the J gene lost 3 bases, with 9 bases spanning the gap. CDR3 length: 14 residues. Germline CDR1 reads SEHNR; CDR2 reads FQNEAQ (reference sequence). The CDR3 loop is CASSLELGEETQYF. The CDR3 bases are TGTGCCAGCAGCTTAGAACTGGGAGAAGAGACCCAGTACTTC.

The CDR3 spells CASSIPGTSGNTIYF. The CDR3 DNA follows: TGTGCCAGTAGTATCCCGGGGACCTCTGGAAACACCATATATTTT. This chain joins TRBV19 and TRBJ1-3; maybe TRBD1 (5 bases). The CDR3 length is 15 residues. Trimming shortened V by 3 bases and J by 0 bases, and 9 bases separated the two germline ends. Per germline, CDR1 LNHDA and CDR2 SQIVND (reference sequence).

CDR3 nucleotides: TGTGCCAGCAGAGCCGGGACAGGGGAATCCGGCTACACCTTC. Translation: CASRAGTGESGYTF. The V call is TRBV2, the J call TRBJ1-2; 10 bases line up with TRBD1. V lost 6 bases, J lost 8 bases, and 9 bases stayed unmatched. CDR1 SNHLY and CDR2 FYNNEI come from the germline V gene. The CDR3 has 14 amino acids.

The chain links TRBV2 to TRBJ1-5, with a possible D match to TRBD1 (6 bases). CDR3 length: 14 amino acids. Germline V gives CDR1 SNHLY, CDR2 FYNNEI. V lost 5 bases, J lost 7 bases, and 15 bases lay in between. The CDR3 reads CASSKQGGRQPQHF. CDR3 sequence (DNA): TGTGCCAGCAGTAAACAGGGAGGGAGGCAGCCCCAGCATTTT.